The rows below give T cell receptor beta chains drawn from one sample of a study of T cell responses to AZD1222 COVID-19 vaccine. Profiled with immunoSEQ multiplex PCR; TCRdb holds only in-frame clones, not every one. The sample has about 140,000 clones; roughly 92% are singletons. Sequenced material: peripheral blood, taken on day 0 of AZD1222 vaccination. These receptors all stem from an adult in good health. The conserved cysteine and the conserved F or W are not part of the CDR3 here. The order of the fields is clone size, D gene, J gene, V gene, CDR3 protein. A D gene is named only where the DNA matches it firmly. Where a row states a size, it is once, few, many or the class of an expanded clone; other rows omit it.

. . TRBJ1-6 TRBV4-1 ASSQDQVVDDSPLH
. TRBD1 TRBJ1-5 TRBV10-3 AISPGQENQPQH
once . TRBJ2-5 TRBV3-1/TRBV3-2 ATGGTLETQY
few . TRBJ2-7 TRBV7-9 ASSVDSYEQY
. . TRBJ2-7 TRBV6-5 ASSSASEQY
. TRBD1 TRBJ2-1 TRBV29-1 SVERTGGSLEQF
. TRBD1 TRBJ2-1 TRBV5-1 ASSWGQGGYNEQF
. . TRBJ2-7 TRBV25-1 ASLEGAEQY
. . TRBJ2-2 TRBV27 ASSLSLGLNTGELF
. . TRBJ2-1 TRBV5-5 ASSLVDSPYNEQF
once . TRBJ2-7 TRBV5-1 ASSYGGTELYEQY
. . TRBJ1-3 TRBV3-1/TRBV3-2 ASSQGAASGNTIY
. . TRBJ1-3 TRBV7-2 ASSLDLLAYSGNTIY
once . TRBJ2-2 TRBV7-6 ASSLSAVNTGELF
. TRBD1 TRBJ2-3 TRBV11-2 ASVSIGGLIGDTQY
once TRBD2 TRBJ2-2 TRBV19 ATLVTAGGFTGELF
. . TRBJ1-4 TRBV27 ASSLSAQSEKLF
. TRBD1 TRBJ2-2 TRBV5-1 ASSLDRGIPGELF
. TRBD1 TRBJ2-7 TRBV5-4 ASNSDRGYEQY
. TRBD1 TRBJ2-5 TRBV29-1 SVEKKGTGGQETQY
. . TRBJ2-3 TRBV5-1 ASYPAPTSTDTQY
. . TRBJ1-2 TRBV7-2 ASSLRQPTRGYT
few . TRBJ1-1 TRBV7-2 ASSLWENTEAF
. . TRBJ2-1 TRBV7-2 ASSLHRNTPYNEQF
once TRBD1 TRBJ2-5 TRBV2 ASRSGQSTETQY
. . TRBJ2-1 TRBV19 ASSIVGLRHNEQF
. . TRBJ2-1 TRBV3-1/TRBV3-2 ASSQGVSYNEQF
. TRBD1 TRBJ1-1 TRBV9 ASSTGGSEAF
. TRBD1 TRBJ2-2 TRBV4-1 ASSHGQGPNTGELF
. . TRBJ2-2 TRBV7-9 ASSEQGNTGELF
. TRBD1 TRBJ1-6 TRBV7-9 ASSSGTGYSPLH
. . TRBJ2-2 TRBV2 ASSVQGGYTGELF
. . TRBJ1-5 TRBV25-1 ASSDGGMSQPQH
. . TRBJ2-3 TRBV27 GTRGGTDTQY
. TRBD1 TRBJ2-1 TRBV14 ASRGTDYNEQF
. . TRBJ2-5 TRBV20-1 SARVQETQY
. . TRBJ1-5 TRBV19 ASSRRNQPQH
. . TRBJ1-5 TRBV5-1 ASSAGREQPQH
. . TRBJ2-6 TRBV18 ASSPWGPEGSGANVLT
. . TRBJ1-2 TRBV7-2 ASSFRGLGGYT
. TRBD1 TRBJ1-1 TRBV7-2 ASSSRGTNTEAF
. TRBD2 TRBJ2-1 TRBV28 ASSLQTSGGANEQF
. TRBD2 TRBJ2-5 TRBV2 ASIRSGGVAETQY
. TRBD1 TRBJ2-7 TRBV15 ATSRGATGTGPFPNEQY
. . TRBJ2-1 TRBV29-1 SVDLVTNNEQF
. TRBD2 TRBJ2-2 TRBV7-9 ASSLSSGSVTGELF
. . TRBJ2-1 TRBV6-6 ASSYRGRVAF
. . TRBJ2-7 TRBV2 ASRTQYEQY
once . TRBJ2-7 TRBV5-8 ASRPRTVSYEQY
. . TRBJ1-3 TRBV2 ASDLGSGNTIY
once TRBD1 TRBJ2-7 TRBV18 ASSPRTGDNYEQY
. TRBD1 TRBJ2-2 TRBV11-2 ASSLNRGNTGELF